This TCR beta chain was documented in a study of Tregs in tolerant kidney transplant recipients. Study-wide results and caveats: Few patients were studied, so findings need validation in larger groups.

As for this clone: What it binds is unknown.

This CDR3 is built from 15 residues. The J segment lost 2 bases and the V segment lost 5 bases, leaving 6 bases of the junction unmatched. Per the germline V gene, CDR1 is SGHNT and CDR2 is YENEEA. TCRdb's copy holds only in-frame clones and misses some; the assay was immunoSEQ multiplex PCR. Among approximately 99,000 clones, 90% were seen once, and the ten largest hold 0.3% to 0.4%. The sequences come from CD4+ T cells from blood, collected before the transplant. The clonotype originates from a human donor who received a combined kidney and bone marrow transplant. The V gene is TRBV11-3, the J gene TRBJ2-7; 10 nucleotides match TRBD2. CDR3 in amino acids: CASSLASGSTYEQYF. In DNA form, the CDR3 reads TGTGCCAGCAGCCTTGCTAGCGGGAGCACCTACGAGCAGTACTTC.